This T cell receptor beta chain was observed in a study of radiotherapy plus CTLA-4 blockade in lung cancer. On the study more broadly: Objective responses occurred in about 17% of patients; approximately 33% had disease control.

Sequencing used immunoSEQ multiplex PCR; TCRdb keeps in-frame clones, though not all of them. The sample holds 35,000 to 45,000 clones, more than 70% seen once. V lost 0 bases to trimming and J lost 2 bases, with 9 bases between them. Germline V lookup: CDR1 SGDLS, CDR2 YYNGEE. This CDR3 is 15 amino acids long. As to this clone: The target antigen is unknown.

The study, taken as a whole, reports: Response was reportedly best predicted by early blood T cell clone dynamics, with interferon-beta.

The sequenced sample was peripheral blood, obtained from a patient treated with radiotherapy plus ipilimumab. V is TRBV9 and J is TRBJ1-3, with no clear D. The TCR comes from a human donor with non-small cell lung cancer who had stable disease on radiotherapy plus ipilimumab. The CDR3 loop is CASSVVPGAGNTIYF. CDR3 in DNA: TGTGCCAGCAGCGTAGTTCCCGGGGCTGGAAACACCATATATTTT.